The 2 T cell receptor beta chains given below trace back to one sample, sequenced in a study of blood T cell repertoires in COVID-19. Clones were read by immunoSEQ multiplex PCR, and TCRdb kept only the in-frame ones, dropping some. Here the sample spans some 190,000 clones, approximately 83% being singletons. Sequenced material: peripheral blood. Receptor source: a human donor with active or convalescent COVID-19. The donor label of this sample is uncertain.

The rearrangement joins TRBV5-4 to TRBJ2-7; D gene ambiguous. V lost 0 bases to trimming and J lost 6 bases, with 13 bases between them. Germline V gene data show CDR1 as SGHNT and CDR2 as YYREEE (reference sequence). The CDR3 runs 14 residues. The CDR3 loop reads CASSLAERVGEQYF. The CDR3 bases are TGTGCCAGCAGCTTGGCAGAACGGGTAGGCGAGCAGTACTTC.

This chain links TRBV7-2 with TRBJ2-7; 9 bases fit TRBD1. V lost 5 bases, J lost 7 bases, and 18 bases stayed unmatched. The CDR3 length is 17 residues. Germline V gives CDR1 SGHTA, CDR2 FQGNSA. CDR3 in amino acids: CASSHRGSGTGSREQYF. The DNA for the CDR3 is TGTGCCAGCAGCCATAGAGGCTCCGGGACAGGGTCGAGGGAGCAGTACTTC.